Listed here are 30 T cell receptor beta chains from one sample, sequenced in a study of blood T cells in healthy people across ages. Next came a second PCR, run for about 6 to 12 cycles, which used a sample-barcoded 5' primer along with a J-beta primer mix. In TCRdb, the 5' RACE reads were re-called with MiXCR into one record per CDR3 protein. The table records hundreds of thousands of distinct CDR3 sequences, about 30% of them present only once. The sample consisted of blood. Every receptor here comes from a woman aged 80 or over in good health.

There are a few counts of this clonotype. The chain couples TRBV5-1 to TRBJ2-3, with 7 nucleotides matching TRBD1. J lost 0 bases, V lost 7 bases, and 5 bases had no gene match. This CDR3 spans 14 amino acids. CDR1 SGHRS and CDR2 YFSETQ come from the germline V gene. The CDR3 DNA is TGCGCCAGCGCACGAGGGGGCAGCACAGATACGCAGTATTTT. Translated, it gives CASARGGSTDTQYF.

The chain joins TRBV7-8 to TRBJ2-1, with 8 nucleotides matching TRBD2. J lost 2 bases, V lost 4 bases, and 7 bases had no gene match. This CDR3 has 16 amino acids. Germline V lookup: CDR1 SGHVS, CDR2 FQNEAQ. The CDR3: CASSSPGGPPYNEQFF. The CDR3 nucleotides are TGTGCCAGCAGCTCCCCGGGGGGGCCACCCTACAATGAGCAGTTCTTC.

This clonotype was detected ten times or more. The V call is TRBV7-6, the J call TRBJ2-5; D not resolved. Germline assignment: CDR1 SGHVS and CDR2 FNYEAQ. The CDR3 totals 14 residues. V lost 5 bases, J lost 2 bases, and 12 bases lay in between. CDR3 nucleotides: TGTGCCAGCAGCCTGCCCGACAAACAAGAGACCCAGTACTTC. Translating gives CASSLPDKQETQYF.

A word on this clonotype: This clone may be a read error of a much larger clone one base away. CDR3 region: CASGYQAAYEQYF. The CDR3 DNA follows: TGTGCCAGCGGTTACCAAGCTGCCTACGAGCAGTACTTC. The chain links TRBV6-2 or TRBV6-3 to TRBJ2-7; D gene uncertain. CDR3 length equals 13 residues. Germline values: CDR1 MNHEY, CDR2 SVGEGT.

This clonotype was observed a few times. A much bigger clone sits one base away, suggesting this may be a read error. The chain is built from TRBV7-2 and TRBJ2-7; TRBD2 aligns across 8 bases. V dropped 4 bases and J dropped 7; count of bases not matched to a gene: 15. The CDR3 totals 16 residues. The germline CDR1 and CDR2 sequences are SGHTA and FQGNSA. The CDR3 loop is CASSSYFDRGGLEQYF. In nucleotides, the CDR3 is TGTGCCAGCAGCTCCTACTTTGACCGGGGGGGCCTTGAGCAGTACTTC.

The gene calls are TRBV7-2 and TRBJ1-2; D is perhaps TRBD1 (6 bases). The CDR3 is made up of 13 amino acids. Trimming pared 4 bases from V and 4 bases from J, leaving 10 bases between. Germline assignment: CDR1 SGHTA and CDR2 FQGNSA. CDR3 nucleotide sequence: TGTGCCAGCAGCTCTAAAGGGGGCTATGGCTACACCTTC. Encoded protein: CASSSKGGYGYTF.

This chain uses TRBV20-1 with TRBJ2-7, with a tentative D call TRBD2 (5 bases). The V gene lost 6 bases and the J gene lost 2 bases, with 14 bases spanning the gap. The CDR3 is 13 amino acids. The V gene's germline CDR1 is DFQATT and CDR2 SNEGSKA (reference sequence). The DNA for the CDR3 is TGCAGTGCCTCAAGTGGGGAGACCTACGAGCAGTACTTC. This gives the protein CSASSGETYEQYF.

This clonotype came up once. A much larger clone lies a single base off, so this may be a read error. In DNA form, the CDR3 reads TGCAGTGCTAGAGGTCCGGGTAGCGCAGATACGCAGTATTTT. Its translation: CSARGPGSADTQYF. The rearrangement links TRBV20-1 to TRBJ2-3; D may be TRBD2 (5 bases). Germline values: CDR1 DFQATT, CDR2 SNEGSKA (reference sequence). The CDR3 runs to 14 residues. V was trimmed by 1 base and J by 4 bases, leaving 12 bases between them.

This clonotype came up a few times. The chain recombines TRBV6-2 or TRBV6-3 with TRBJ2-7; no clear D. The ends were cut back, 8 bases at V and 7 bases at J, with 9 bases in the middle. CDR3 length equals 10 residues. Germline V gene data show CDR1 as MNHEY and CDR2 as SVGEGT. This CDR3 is CASGCNEQYF. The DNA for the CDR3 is TGTGCCAGCGGATGCAATGAGCAGTACTTC.

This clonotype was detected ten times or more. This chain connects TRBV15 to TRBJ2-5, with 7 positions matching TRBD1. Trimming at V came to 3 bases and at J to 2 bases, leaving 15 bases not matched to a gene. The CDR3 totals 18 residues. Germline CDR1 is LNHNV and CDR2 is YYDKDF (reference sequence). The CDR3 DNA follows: TGTGCCACCAGCAGTCCCTTTGGTCCGGGACAGATACAAGAGACCCAGTACTTC. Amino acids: CATSSPFGPGQIQETQYF. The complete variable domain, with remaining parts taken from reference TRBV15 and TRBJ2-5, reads DAMVIQNPRYQVTQFGKPVTLSCSQTLNHNVMYWYQQKSSQAPKLLFHYYDKDFNNEADTPDNFQSRRPNTSFCFLDIRSPGLGDTAMYLCATSSPFGPGQIQETQYFGPGTRLLVL.

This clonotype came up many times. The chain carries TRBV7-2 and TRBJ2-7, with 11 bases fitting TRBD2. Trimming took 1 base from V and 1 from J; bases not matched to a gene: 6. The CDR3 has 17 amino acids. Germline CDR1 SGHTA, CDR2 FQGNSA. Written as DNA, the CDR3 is TGTGCCAGCAGCTTAGGGTCTAGCGGGGGGTCATCCTACGAGCAGTACTTC. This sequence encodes CASSLGSSGGSSYEQYF.

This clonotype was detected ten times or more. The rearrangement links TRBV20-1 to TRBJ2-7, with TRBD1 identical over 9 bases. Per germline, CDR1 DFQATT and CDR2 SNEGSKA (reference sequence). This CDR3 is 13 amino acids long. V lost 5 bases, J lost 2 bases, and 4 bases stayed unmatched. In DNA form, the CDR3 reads TGCAGTGCTCACGGACAGGGGCCCTACGAGCAGTACTTC. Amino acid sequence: CSAHGQGPYEQYF.

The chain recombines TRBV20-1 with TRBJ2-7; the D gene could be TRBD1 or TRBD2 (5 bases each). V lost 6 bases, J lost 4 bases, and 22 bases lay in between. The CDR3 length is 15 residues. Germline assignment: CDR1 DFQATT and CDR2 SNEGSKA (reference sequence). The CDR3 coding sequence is TGCAGTGCCCCGGTCCGGGCAGGGAGTATGTACGAGCAGTACTTC. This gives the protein CSAPVRAGSMYEQYF.

CDR3 residues: CASSSGGGSGNTIYF. In DNA form, the CDR3 reads TGTGCCAGCAGTAGCGGTGGGGGCTCTGGAAACACCATATATTTT. The rearrangement joins TRBV28 to TRBJ1-3, with D possibly TRBD1 on 5 matching bases. Between the trimmed V and J ends, which lost 5 bases and 0 bases, there was a span of 11 bases. The CDR3 is 15 amino acids. CDR1 MDHEN and CDR2 SYDVKM come from the germline V gene. Together with reference TRBV28 and TRBJ1-3, the CDR3 gives the full variable domain: DVKVTQSSRYLVKRTGEKVFLECVQDMDHENMFWYRQDPGLGLRLIYFSYDVKMKEKGDIPEGYSVSREKKERFSLILESASTNQTSMYLCASSSGGGSGNTIYFGEGSWLTVV.

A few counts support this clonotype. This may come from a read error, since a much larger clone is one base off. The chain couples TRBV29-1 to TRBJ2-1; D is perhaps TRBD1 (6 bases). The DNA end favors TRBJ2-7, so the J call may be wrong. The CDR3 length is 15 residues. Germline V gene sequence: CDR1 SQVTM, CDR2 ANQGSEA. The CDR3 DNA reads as TGCAGCCTAAGAGAACAGGGTGGGTCCTACAATGAGCAGTACTTC. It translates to CSLREQGGSYNEQYF.

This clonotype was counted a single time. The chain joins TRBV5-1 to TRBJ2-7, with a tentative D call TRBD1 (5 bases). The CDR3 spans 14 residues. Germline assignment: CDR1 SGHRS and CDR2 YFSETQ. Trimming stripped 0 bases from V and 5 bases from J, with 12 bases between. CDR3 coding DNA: TGCGCCAGCAGCTTGGCCCAGGGTGGGGACGAGCAGTACTTC. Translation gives CASSLAQGGDEQYF.

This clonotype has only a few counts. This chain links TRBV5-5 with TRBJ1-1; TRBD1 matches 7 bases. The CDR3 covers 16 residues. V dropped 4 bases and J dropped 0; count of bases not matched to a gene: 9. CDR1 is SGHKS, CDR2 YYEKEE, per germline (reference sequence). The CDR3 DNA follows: TGTGCCAGCAGCCTGCAGTGGGGACAGCTGAACACTGAAGCTTTCTTT. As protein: CASSLQWGQLNTEAFF.

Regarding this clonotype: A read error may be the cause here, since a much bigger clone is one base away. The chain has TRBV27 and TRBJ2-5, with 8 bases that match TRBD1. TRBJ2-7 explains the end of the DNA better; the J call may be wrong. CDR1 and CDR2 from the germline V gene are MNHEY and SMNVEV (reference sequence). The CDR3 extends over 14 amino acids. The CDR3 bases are TGTGCCAGCAGTTTCACTACAGGGGGTGGCGAGCAGTACTTC. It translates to CASSFTTGGGEQYF.

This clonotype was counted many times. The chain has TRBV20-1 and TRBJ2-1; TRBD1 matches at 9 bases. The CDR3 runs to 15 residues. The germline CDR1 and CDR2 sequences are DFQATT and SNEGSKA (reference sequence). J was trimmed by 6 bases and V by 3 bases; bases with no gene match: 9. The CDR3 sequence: CSASIWDRVLNEQFF. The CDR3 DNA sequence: TGCAGTGCTAGTATCTGGGACAGGGTCCTCAATGAGCAGTTCTTC.

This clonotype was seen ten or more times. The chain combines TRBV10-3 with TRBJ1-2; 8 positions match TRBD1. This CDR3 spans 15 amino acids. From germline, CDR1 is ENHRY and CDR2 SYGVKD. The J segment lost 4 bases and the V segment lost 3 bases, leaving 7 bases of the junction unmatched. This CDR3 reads CAISEQGETPYGYTF. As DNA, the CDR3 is TGTGCCATCAGTGAACAGGGGGAGACTCCCTATGGCTACACCTTC.

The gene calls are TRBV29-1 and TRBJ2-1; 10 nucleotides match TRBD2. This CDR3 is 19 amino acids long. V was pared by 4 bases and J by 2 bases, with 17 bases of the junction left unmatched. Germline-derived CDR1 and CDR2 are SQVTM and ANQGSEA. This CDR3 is CSVVGSLAGRGRAYNEQFF. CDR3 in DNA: TGCAGCGTTGTAGGCTCACTAGCGGGGCGAGGGAGGGCCTACAATGAGCAGTTCTTC.

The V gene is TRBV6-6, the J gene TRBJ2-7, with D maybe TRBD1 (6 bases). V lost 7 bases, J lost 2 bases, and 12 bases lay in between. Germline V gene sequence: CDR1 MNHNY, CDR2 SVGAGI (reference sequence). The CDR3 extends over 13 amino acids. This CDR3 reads CASTRGIAYEQYF. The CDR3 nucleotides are TGTGCCAGCACGAGGGGGATCGCCTACGAGCAGTACTTC.

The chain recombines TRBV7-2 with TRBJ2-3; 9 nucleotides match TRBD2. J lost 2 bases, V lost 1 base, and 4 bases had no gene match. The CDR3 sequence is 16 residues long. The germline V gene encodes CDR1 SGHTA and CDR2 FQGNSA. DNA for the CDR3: TGTGCCAGCAGCTTAGTACTAGCGGGCCTCACAGATACGCAGTATTTT. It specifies CASSLVLAGLTDTQYF. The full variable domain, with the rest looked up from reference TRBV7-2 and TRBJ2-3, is GAGVSQSPSNKVTEKGKDVELRCDPISGHTALYWYRQSLGQGLEFLIYFQGNSAPDKSGLPSDRFSAERTGGSVSTLTIQRTQQEDSAVYLCASSLVLAGLTDTQYFGPGTRLTVL.

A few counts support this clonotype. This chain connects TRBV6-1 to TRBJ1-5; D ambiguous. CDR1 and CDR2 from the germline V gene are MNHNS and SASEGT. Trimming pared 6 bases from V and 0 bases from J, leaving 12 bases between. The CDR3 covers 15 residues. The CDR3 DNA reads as TGTGCCAGCAGGGGAGGCGTGGGTAGCAATCAGCCCCAGCATTTT. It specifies CASRGGVGSNQPQHF.

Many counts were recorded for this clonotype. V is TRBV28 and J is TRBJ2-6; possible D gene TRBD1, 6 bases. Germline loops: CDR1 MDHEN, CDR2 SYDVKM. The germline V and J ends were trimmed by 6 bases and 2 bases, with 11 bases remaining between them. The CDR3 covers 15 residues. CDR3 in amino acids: CASRLGGTGANVLTF. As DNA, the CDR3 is TGTGCCAGCAGATTAGGGGGTACTGGGGCCAACGTCCTGACTTTC.

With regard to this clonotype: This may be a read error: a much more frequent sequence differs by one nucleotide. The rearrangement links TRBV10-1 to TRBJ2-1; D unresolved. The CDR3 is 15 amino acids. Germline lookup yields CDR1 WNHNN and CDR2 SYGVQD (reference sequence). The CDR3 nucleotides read TGCGCCAGCAGCGCTAACAGTGGCACCAACAATGAGCAGTGCTTC. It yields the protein CASSANSGTNNEQCF.

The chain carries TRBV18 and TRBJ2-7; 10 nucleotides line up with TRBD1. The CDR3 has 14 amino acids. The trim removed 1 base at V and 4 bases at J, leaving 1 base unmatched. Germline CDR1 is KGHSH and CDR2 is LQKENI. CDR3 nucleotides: TGTGCCAGCTCACCACTGGGACAGGGGTACGAGCAGTACTTC. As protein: CASSPLGQGYEQYF.

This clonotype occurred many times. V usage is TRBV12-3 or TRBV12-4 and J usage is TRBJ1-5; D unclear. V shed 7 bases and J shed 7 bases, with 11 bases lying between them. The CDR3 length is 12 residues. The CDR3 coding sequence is TGTGCCAGCACCACGCCGTCACAGCCCCAGCATTTT. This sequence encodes CASTTPSQPQHF.

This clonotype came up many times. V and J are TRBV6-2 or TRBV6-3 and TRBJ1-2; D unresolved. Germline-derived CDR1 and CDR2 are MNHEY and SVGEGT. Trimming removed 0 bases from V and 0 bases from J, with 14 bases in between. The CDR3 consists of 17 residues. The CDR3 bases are TGTGCCAGCAGTTACTCGGCGGGAGAACCTGCTAACTATGGCTACACCTTC. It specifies CASSYSAGEPANYGYTF.

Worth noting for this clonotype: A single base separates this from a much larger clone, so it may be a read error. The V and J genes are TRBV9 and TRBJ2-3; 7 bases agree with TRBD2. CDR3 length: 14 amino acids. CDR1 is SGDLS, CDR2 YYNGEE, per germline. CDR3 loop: CASSVARAGDAQYF. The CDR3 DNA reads TGTGCCAGCAGCGTAGCTAGGGCGGGAGATGCGCAGTATTTT.